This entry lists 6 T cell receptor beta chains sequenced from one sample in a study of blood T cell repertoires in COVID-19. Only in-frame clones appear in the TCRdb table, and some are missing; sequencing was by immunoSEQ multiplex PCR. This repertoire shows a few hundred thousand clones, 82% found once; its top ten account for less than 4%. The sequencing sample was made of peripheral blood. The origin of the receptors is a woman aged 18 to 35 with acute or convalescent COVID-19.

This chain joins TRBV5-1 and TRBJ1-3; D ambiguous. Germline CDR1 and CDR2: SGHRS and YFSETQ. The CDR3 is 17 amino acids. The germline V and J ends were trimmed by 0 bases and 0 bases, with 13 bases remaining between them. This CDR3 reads CASSLEAGDRSGNTIYF. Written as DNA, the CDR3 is TGCGCCAGCAGCTTGGAGGCAGGCGATCGCTCTGGAAACACCATATATTTT.

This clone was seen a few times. Here the CDR3 reads CSVVAENSYEQYF. CDR3 coding DNA: TGCAGCGTTGTCGCGGAAAACTCCTACGAGCAGTACTTC. This chain uses TRBV29-1 with TRBJ2-7; no reliable D call. Germline CDR1 is SQVTM and CDR2 is ANQGSEA. V was pared by 4 bases and J by 0 bases, with 10 bases between. This CDR3 is built from 13 residues.

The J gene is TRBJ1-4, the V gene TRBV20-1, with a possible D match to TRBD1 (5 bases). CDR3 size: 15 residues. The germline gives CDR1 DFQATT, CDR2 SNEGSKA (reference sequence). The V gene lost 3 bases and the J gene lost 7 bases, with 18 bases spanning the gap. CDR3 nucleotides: TGCAGTGCTAGTTTGGAGCAGGGCTCGATTGAAAAACTGTTTTTT. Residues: CSASLEQGSIEKLFF.

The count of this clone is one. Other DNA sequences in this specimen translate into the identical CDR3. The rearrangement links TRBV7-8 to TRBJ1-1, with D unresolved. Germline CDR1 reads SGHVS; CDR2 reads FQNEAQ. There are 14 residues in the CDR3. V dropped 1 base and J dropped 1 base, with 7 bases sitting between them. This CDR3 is CASSLVGGNTEAFF. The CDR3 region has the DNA TGTGCCAGCAGCTTAGTAGGAGGGAACACTGAAGCTTTCTTT.

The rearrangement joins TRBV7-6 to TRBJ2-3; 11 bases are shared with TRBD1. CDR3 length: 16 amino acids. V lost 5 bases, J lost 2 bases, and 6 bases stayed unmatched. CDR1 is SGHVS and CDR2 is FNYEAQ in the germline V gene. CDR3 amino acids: CASSQGQGGNTDTQYF. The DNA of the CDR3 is TGTGCCAGCAGCCAGGGACAGGGGGGAAACACAGATACGCAGTATTTT. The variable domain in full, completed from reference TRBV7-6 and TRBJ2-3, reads GAGVSQSPRYKVTKRGQDVALRCDPISGHVSLYWYRQALGQGPEFLTYFNYEAQQDKSGLPNDRFSAERPEGSISTLTIQRTEQRDSAMYRCASSQGQGGNTDTQYFGPGTRLTVL.

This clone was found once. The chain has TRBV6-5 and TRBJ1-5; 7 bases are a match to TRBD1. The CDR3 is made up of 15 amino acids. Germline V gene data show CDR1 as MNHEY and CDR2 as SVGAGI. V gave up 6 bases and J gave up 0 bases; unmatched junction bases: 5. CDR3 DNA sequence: TGTGCCAGCAGGACCGGACAGGATAGCAATCAGCCCCAGCATTTT. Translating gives CASRTGQDSNQPQHF.